The 29 T cell receptor beta chains listed next were all sequenced from one sample in a study of human T cells and chemical hapten exposure. The time point denotes: pre-sensitization, week 0. Treatment described: therapeutic diphenylcyclopropenone sensitization with weekly scalp DPC. TCRdb re-called the RACE reads with MiXCR, one entry per CDR3 protein. The sample has roughly 88,000 distinct CDR3 sequences; roughly 8.8% are singletons. The specimen was whole blood, collected in connection with sensitization to the hapten diphenylcyclopropenone (DPC). The receptors shown here come from a woman in her forties with alopecia areata. Some clones in this sample may be carry-over from other donors' samples.

The chain combines TRBV12-3 or TRBV12-4 with TRBJ1-4, with D perhaps matching TRBD1 (5 bases). CDR3 length: 17 amino acids. V was pared by 6 bases and J by 6 bases, with 23 bases between. The chain's CDR3 is CASSPGGIIGGYEKLFF. CDR3 coding DNA: TGTGCCAGCAGCCCCGGGGGGATTATCGGGGGATATGAAAAACTGTTTTTT.

This clonotype was seen a handful of times. The chain carries TRBV11-2 and TRBJ1-1; no reliable D call. This CDR3 is 11 amino acids long. Germline-derived CDR1 and CDR2 are SGHAT and FQNNGV. The ends were cut back, 5 bases at V and 8 bases at J, with 9 bases in the middle. Here the CDR3 DNA reads TGTGCCAGCAGCCTAAGGAACGAAGCTTTCTTT. Translation: CASSLRNEAFF.

There are a few counts of this clonotype. This sequence joins TRBV29-1 and TRBJ2-7; maybe TRBD1 (6 bases). Germline V gene data show CDR1 as SQVTM and CDR2 as ANQGSEA. The CDR3 consists of 14 residues. The V gene lost 7 bases and the J gene lost 0 bases, with 16 bases spanning the gap. For the CDR3, the DNA is TGCAGCGCCCTCCCCCACAGGGACTCCTACGAGCAGTACTTC. The encoded protein is CSALPHRDSYEQYF.

At least ten counts were recorded for this clonotype. The chain joins TRBV3-1 to TRBJ2-1; 9 bases are a match to TRBD2. The CDR3 runs 16 residues. Germline V gene sequence: CDR1 LGHDT, CDR2 YNNKEL (reference sequence). V was pared by 3 bases and J by 4 bases, with 7 bases of the junction left unmatched. CDR3 nucleotide sequence: TGTGCCAGCAGCCAGGGGCTAGCGGGGATATACAATGAGCAGTTCTTC. Its translation: CASSQGLAGIYNEQFF.

The table lists this clonotype with many counts. This rearrangement joins TRBV4-3 to TRBJ2-1, with 10 bases fitting TRBD2. Germline V CDR1 and CDR2: LGHNA, YSLEER. V was pared by 3 bases and J by 7 bases, with 12 bases of the junction left unmatched. The CDR3 runs to 17 residues. DNA of the CDR3: TGCGCCAGCAGCCAGCCTCCTCAAGCGGGGGGGGGTAATGAGCAGTTCTTC. Encoded protein: CASSQPPQAGGGNEQFF.

In this sample, this clonotype turned up many times. J is TRBJ2-3 and V is TRBV11-2; D is ambiguous. V shed 5 bases and J shed 2 bases, with 14 bases lying between them. Germline V gives CDR1 SGHAT, CDR2 FQNNGV. This CDR3 is built from 15 residues. The CDR3 sequence: CASSPSYGDTDTQYF. CDR3 DNA: TGTGCCAGCAGCCCATCCTATGGGGACACAGATACGCAGTATTTT.

The gene calls are TRBV24-1 and TRBJ2-2; D is perhaps TRBD1 (6 bases). Trimming removed 5 bases at V and 6 bases at J, with 15 bases between. CDR1 is KGHDR and CDR2 is SFDVKD in the germline V gene. The CDR3 is made up of 15 amino acids. The CDR3 loop reads CATSVGRGTPGELFF. CDR3 nucleotides: TGTGCCACCAGTGTTGGCAGGGGAACCCCCGGGGAGCTGTTTTTT.

This clonotype was recorded at least ten times. This chain links TRBV6-5 with TRBJ2-7, with D tentatively TRBD1 or TRBD2 (5 bases each). Germline V gene data show CDR1 as MNHEY and CDR2 as SVGAGI. Trimming removed 2 bases at V and 3 bases at J, with 11 bases between. This CDR3 spans 14 amino acids. The CDR3: CASSYRDHYYEQYF. Here the CDR3 DNA reads TGTGCCAGCAGTTACAGGGACCATTACTACGAGCAGTACTTC.

The rearrangement links TRBV24-1 to TRBJ2-1; unclear D gene. The CDR3 runs to 14 residues. In germline, CDR1 is KGHDR, CDR2 SFDVKD. V gave up 3 bases and J gave up 8 bases, with 13 bases separating them. CDR3 sequence reads: CATSDLQGSHEQFF. CDR3 DNA: TGTGCCACCAGTGATCTCCAAGGCAGCCATGAGCAGTTCTTC.

The genes are TRBV20-1 and TRBJ1-2; D unresolved. The germline V gene has CDR1 DFQATT and CDR2 SNEGSKA (reference sequence). CDR3 size: 12 residues. V was shortened by 0 bases and J by 4 bases, with 6 bases between the two germline ends. The CDR3 loop reads CSARDQTYGYTF. In nucleotides, the CDR3 is TGCAGTGCTAGAGATCAGACCTATGGCTACACCTTC.

This clonotype was counted at least ten times. The chain combines TRBV23-1 with TRBJ2-3; 8 bases line up with TRBD1. TRBV23-1 is an open reading frame, and its role is uncertain. The trim removed 6 bases at V and 3 bases at J, leaving 29 bases unmatched. CDR3 length: 22 amino acids. The CDR3 DNA sequence: TGCGCCAGCAGACCTCGATTCAGACAGGGGTGTTTCGACCTACTCTTTACAGATACGCAGTATTTT. It yields the protein CASRPRFRQGCFDLLFTDTQYF.

This clonotype occurred many times. The CDR3 reads CASRQTGNMNTEAFF. CDR3 DNA: TGTGCCAGCAGACAAACAGGGAACATGAACACTGAAGCTTTCTTT. The V and J genes are TRBV12-3 or TRBV12-4 and TRBJ1-1, with D tentatively TRBD1 (6 bases). V dropped 6 bases and J dropped 0 bases, with 14 bases sitting between them. This CDR3 comprises 15 residues.

The sample holds one count of this clonotype. This could be a read error, since a much larger clone is one nucleotide away. The chain combines TRBV5-1 with TRBJ2-5; the D gene is possibly TRBD2 (5 bases). Trimming took off 3 bases at V and 4 bases at J, with 22 bases between the two ends. Germline loops: CDR1 SGHRS, CDR2 YFSETQ. The CDR3 consists of 17 residues. The CDR3 protein is CASSSGLDSALGETQYF. Here the CDR3 DNA reads TGCGCCAGCAGCTCCGGTTTGGACTCGGCGTTGGGAGAGACCCAGTACTTC.

This clonotype occurred a few times. V usage is TRBV27 and J usage is TRBJ2-3; tentatively, D is TRBD1 (6 bases). V was shortened by 6 bases and J by 0 bases, with 19 bases between the two germline ends. Germline CDR1 and CDR2: MNHEY and SMNVEV (reference sequence). The CDR3 length is 17 residues. CDR3 loop: CASRTTLGHMSTDTQYF. DNA for the CDR3: TGTGCCAGCAGGACCACCTTGGGACATATGAGCACAGATACGCAGTATTTT.

Only a few counts were recorded for this clonotype. This chain links TRBV6-1 with TRBJ1-2; the match to TRBD1 covers 8 bases. The CDR3 consists of 14 residues. Germline CDR1 reads MNHNS; CDR2 reads SASEGT. After removal of 7 bases from V and 3 bases from J, the junction contained 7 bases not matched to a gene. This CDR3 is CASTRTGLDYGYTF. DNA for the CDR3: TGTGCCAGCACCAGGACAGGGCTCGACTATGGCTACACCTTC.

This clonotype was counted only a few times. The chain has TRBV12-3 or TRBV12-4 and TRBJ2-5; tentative D call: TRBD1 (6 bases). The CDR3 consists of 13 residues. V was cut by 7 bases and J by 3 bases, with 12 bases left in between. Here the CDR3 DNA reads TGTGCCAGCAACCCTTCAGGGGAAGAGACCCAGTACTTC. It encodes CASNPSGEETQYF.

This clonotype was seen more than once but under ten times. The rearrangement joins TRBV6-2 or TRBV6-3 to TRBJ2-7; the D is unclear. V was shortened by 3 bases and J by 3 bases, with 6 bases between the two germline ends. The CDR3 has 12 amino acids. Germline lookup yields CDR1 MNHEY and CDR2 SVGEGT. The CDR3 loop is CASSYLVYEQYF. In nucleotides, the CDR3 is TGTGCCAGCAGTTATCTCGTCTACGAGCAGTACTTC.

This clonotype was counted many times. The chain couples TRBV10-3 to TRBJ2-5; 9 bases align to TRBD1. Germline CDR1 reads ENHRY; CDR2 reads SYGVKD. After removal of 6 bases from V and 4 bases from J, the junction contained 6 bases not matched to a gene. The CDR3 is made up of 14 amino acids. CDR3 nucleotides: TGTGCCATCAGACCCGGGACAGGGACAGAGACCCAGTACTTC. Its protein product is CAIRPGTGTETQYF.

The sample holds a few counts of this clonotype. The chain links TRBV24-1 to TRBJ2-7, with D maybe TRBD1 (6 bases). The V and J ends lost 10 bases and 1 base respectively, with 13 bases between them. The V gene's germline CDR1 is KGHDR and CDR2 SFDVKD. The CDR3 spans 13 residues. The CDR3 coding sequence is TGTGCCACTACCGGGACATCATCCTACGAGCAGTACTTC. Amino acid sequence: CATTGTSSYEQYF.

This clonotype was detected a few times. J is TRBJ2-2 and V is TRBV20-1; D ambiguous. V shed 1 base and J shed 5 bases, with 2 bases lying between them. Germline lookup yields CDR1 DFQATT and CDR2 SNEGSKA (reference sequence). There are 11 residues in the CDR3. CDR3 sequence (DNA): TGCAGTGCTAGAGGGACCGGGGAGCTGTTTTTT. Translating gives CSARGTGELFF.

This clonotype was found a few times. The chain has TRBV4-1 and TRBJ1-2; the match to TRBD1 covers 7 bases. Germline assignment: CDR1 MGHRA and CDR2 YSYEKL. The CDR3 has 16 amino acids. The V segment lost 0 bases and the J segment 5 bases; nucleotides outside the gene matches: 9. CDR3 loop: CASSQDQAGGIYGYTF. The CDR3 DNA sequence: TGCGCCAGCAGCCAAGATCAGGCAGGGGGTATTTATGGCTACACCTTC.

This clonotype was counted between two and nine times. The chain recombines TRBV7-9 with TRBJ2-1; 9 bases line up with TRBD2. The V gene's germline CDR1 is SEHNR and CDR2 FQNEAQ (reference sequence). The CDR3 runs to 15 residues. The J segment lost 9 bases and the V segment lost 4 bases, leaving 10 bases of the junction unmatched. CDR3 protein: CASSSSGGRRVEQFF. The CDR3 DNA follows: TGTGCCAGCAGCTCAAGCGGGGGGCGGAGGGTTGAGCAGTTCTTC.

This clonotype was detected a few times. The genes are TRBV30 and TRBJ1-5; D is possibly TRBD1 (5 bases). Germline V lookup: CDR1 GTSNPN, CDR2 SVGIG (reference sequence). Between the trimmed V and J ends, which lost 6 bases and 4 bases, there was a span of 13 bases. This CDR3 is 13 amino acids long. The CDR3 coding sequence is TGTGCCTGCCGCCCAGGGAAAAATCAGCCCCAGCATTTT. Translated: CACRPGKNQPQHF.

This chain uses TRBV20-1 with TRBJ2-1, with 8 bases identical to TRBD2. This CDR3 has 15 amino acids. Germline CDR1 is DFQATT and CDR2 is SNEGSKA (reference sequence). V shed 4 bases, J shed 10 bases, and the junction held 15 bases outside the gene matches. The CDR3 DNA follows: TGCAGTGCTACCTCCAACGGGGGGGCATCAGAGGAGCAGTTCTTC. Protein product: CSATSNGGASEEQFF.

This clonotype has a handful of counts. This chain uses TRBV9 with TRBJ1-3, with 7 bases fitting TRBD1. The CDR3 consists of 15 residues. After removal of 0 bases from V and 0 bases from J, the junction contained 0 bases not matched to a gene. CDR1 SGDLS and CDR2 YYNGEE come from the germline V gene. The CDR3 protein is CASSVGDSSGNTIYF. The CDR3, as DNA: TGTGCCAGCAGCGTAGGGGACAGCTCTGGAAACACCATATATTTT. The full variable domain, completed using reference TRBV9 and TRBJ1-3, is DSGVTQTPKHLITATGQRVTLRCSPRSGDLSVYWYQQSLDQGLQFLIQYYNGEERAKGNILERFSAQQFPDLHSELNLSSLELGDSALYFCASSVGDSSGNTIYFGEGSWLTVV.

CDR3 nucleotide sequence: TGTGCCACCTCTGTGGACCGGGGAGTCTACAATGAGCAGTTCTTC. As protein: CATSVDRGVYNEQFF. The chain carries TRBV24-1 and TRBJ2-1; D possibly corresponds to TRBD2 (5 bases). The V end lost 9 bases, the J end lost 3 bases, and 17 bases lay between the germline ends. The CDR3 contains 15 residues. Looked up from germline, CDR1 is KGHDR and CDR2 is SFDVKD.

The V gene is TRBV3-1, the J gene TRBJ2-5; tentative D call: TRBD2 (6 bases). The CDR3 length is 13 residues. Trimming left V 1 base short and J 4 bases short, with 7 bases between. Germline-derived CDR1 and CDR2 are LGHDT and YNNKEL (reference sequence). The DNA for the CDR3 is TGTGCCAGCAGCCAAGGACTAGGAGAGACCCAGTACTTC. Translated: CASSQGLGETQYF.

This clonotype was counted a few times. The chain couples TRBV4-1 to TRBJ2-2; D unresolved. Between the trimmed V and J ends, which lost 4 bases and 1 base, there was a span of 4 bases. Germline V gene lookup returns CDR1 MGHRA and CDR2 YSYEKL. This CDR3 has 13 residues. DNA for the CDR3: TGCGCCAGCAGCCCATTGAACACCGGGGAGCTGTTTTTT. Encoded protein: CASSPLNTGELFF.

In DNA form, the CDR3 reads TGCGCCAGCAGCTTGACTGCAACTAATGAAAAACTGTTTTTT. Translated: CASSLTATNEKLFF. This chain joins TRBV5-1 and TRBJ1-4; D is unresolved. Trimming pared 1 base from V and 0 bases from J, leaving 4 bases between. CDR1 and CDR2 (germline): SGHRS, YFSETQ. This CDR3 spans 14 amino acids.